This entry lists 23 T cell receptor beta chains sequenced from one sample in a study of T cells in tumors and immune-related adverse events (dated by TCRdb to the early 2020s). Explained via the paper, the treatment or condition label denotes: nivolumab (PD-1 blockade) given before sampling. Libraries were built with the immunoSEQ multiplex PCR assay. TCRdb mirrors the immuneACCESS table, restricted to in-frame sequences. Some clones are absent from its copies; in checked studies, under half trace to an unresolved V gene, and the reason for the others is unknown. This sample is represented by about 4,300 clones; roughly four fifths of them were singletons. Under 25% of the sample rests with the top ten. The input for sequencing was skin tissue, taken from a patient treated with anti-PD-1 therapy. The source is a female donor with metastatic renal cell carcinoma.

This rearrangement joins TRBV5-1 to TRBJ2-1, with 7 bases aligning to TRBD1. V trimming: 4 bases; J trimming: 3 bases; junction bases outside the gene matches: 10. Per the germline V gene, CDR1 is SGHRS and CDR2 is YFSETQ. The CDR3 runs to 16 residues. CDR3 nucleotides: TGCGCCAGCAGCCCCCGGGACAGCAGTTTCTACAATGAGCAGTTCTTC. Protein product: CASSPRDSSFYNEQFF. Supplemented by reference TRBV5-1 and TRBJ2-1, the full variable domain reads KAGVTQTPRYLIKTRGQQVTLSCSPISGHRSVSWYQQTPGQGLQFLFEYFSETQRNKGNFPGRFSGRQFSNSRSEMNVSTLELGDSALYLCASSPRDSSFYNEQFFGPGTRLTVL.

The CDR3 DNA follows: TGTGCCAGCAGCTCGGACAGGGACCACACAGATACGCAGTATTTT. Amino acid sequence: CASSSDRDHTDTQYF. V gene TRBV5-4 combines with J gene TRBJ2-3, with 8 bases fitting TRBD1. J gave up 2 bases and V 3 bases, and 5 bases lay outside the gene matches. CDR1 is SGHNT and CDR2 is YYREEE in the germline V gene (reference sequence). The CDR3 sequence is 15 residues long.

The V gene is TRBV10-3, the J gene TRBJ2-3; 13 bases align to TRBD2. The CDR3 consists of 16 residues. Trimming took 6 bases from V and 4 from J; bases not matched to a gene: 7. The germline CDR1 and CDR2 sequences are ENHRY and SYGVKD. CDR3 DNA: TGTGCCATCAGGACCACTAGCGGGGGGGCCGCAGATACGCAGTATTTT. It yields the protein CAIRTTSGGAADTQYF.

J is TRBJ1-2 and V is TRBV6-6; 7 positions agree with TRBD1. There are 14 residues in the CDR3. Germline lookup yields CDR1 MNHNY and CDR2 SVGAGI (reference sequence). Trimming took 4 bases from V and 5 from J; bases not matched to a gene: 7. The CDR3 DNA reads TGTGCCAGCAGTTCTGAGGGACAGAGATATGGCTACACCTTC. Its translation is CASSSEGQRYGYTF.

V gene TRBV11-1 combines with J gene TRBJ1-1; unclear D gene. Trimming left V 0 bases short and J 6 bases short, with 14 bases between. This CDR3 region has 15 residues. Germline V gene sequence: CDR1 SGHAT, CDR2 FQDESV (reference sequence). CDR3 bases: TGTGCCAGCAGCTTAGCGGGTCTCCTTCCCGCTGAAGCTTTCTTT. It yields the protein CASSLAGLLPAEAFF.

CDR3: CASSQETGTGIMELFF. The CDR3 nucleotides are TGCGCCAGCAGCCAAGAGACTGGGACAGGAATCATGGAACTGTTTTTT. J is TRBJ1-4 and V is TRBV4-1; TRBD1 agrees at 8 bases. The CDR3 sequence is 16 residues long. The germline V gene encodes CDR1 MGHRA and CDR2 YSYEKL. V gave up 0 bases and J gave up 12 bases; unmatched junction bases: 12.

The genes are TRBV7-2 and TRBJ2-5; the D is unclear. The CDR3 length is 15 residues. V was pared by 0 bases and J by 3 bases, with 11 bases between. Germline-derived CDR1 and CDR2 are SGHTA and FQGNSA. In DNA, the CDR3 is TGTGCCAGCAGCTTAGCGCTTGGACGGGAAGAGACCCAGTACTTC. This gives the protein CASSLALGREETQYF.

V usage is TRBV7-2 and J usage is TRBJ1-4, with 7 nucleotides matching TRBD1. Trimming at V came to 1 base and at J to 4 bases, leaving 0 bases not matched to a gene. The CDR3 runs 14 residues. Germline loops: CDR1 SGHTA, CDR2 FQGNSA. This CDR3 reads CASSLDRGNEKLFF. The DNA for the CDR3 is TGTGCCAGCAGCTTAGACAGGGGTAATGAAAAACTGTTTTTT. The full variable domain, completed using reference TRBV7-2 and TRBJ1-4, is GAGVSQSPSNKVTEKGKDVELRCDPISGHTALYWYRQSLGQGLEFLIYFQGNSAPDKSGLPSDRFSAERTGGSVSTLTIQRTQQEDSAVYLCASSLDRGNEKLFFGSGTQLSVL.

The chain carries TRBV5-1 and TRBJ2-7; no clear D gene. Between the trimmed V and J ends, which lost 4 bases and 0 bases, there was a span of 5 bases. CDR1 and CDR2 from the germline V gene are SGHRS and YFSETQ. This CDR3 has 12 residues. CDR3 sequence: CASSASSYEQYF. CDR3 coding DNA: TGCGCCAGCAGCGCCAGCTCCTACGAGCAGTACTTC.

J is TRBJ2-5 and V is TRBV5-1; D is unresolved. CDR3 size: 11 residues. Between the trimmed V and J ends, which lost 4 bases and 2 bases, there was a span of 3 bases. The germline CDR1 and CDR2 sequences are SGHRS and YFSETQ. CDR3 sequence (DNA): TGCGCCAGCAGCCTACAAGAGACCCAGTACTTC. It is translated as CASSLQETQYF.

This clone was picked up a small number of times. This rearrangement joins TRBV19 to TRBJ1-5; no definite D call. The germline V gene has CDR1 LNHDA and CDR2 SQIVND (reference sequence). This CDR3 has 14 residues. Trimming pared 3 bases from V and 5 bases from J, leaving 11 bases between. CDR3 amino acids: CASSIWEGDQPQHF. CDR3 coding DNA: TGTGCCAGTAGTATCTGGGAGGGCGATCAGCCCCAGCATTTT. The complete variable domain, with remaining parts taken from reference TRBV19 and TRBJ1-5, reads DGGITQSPKYLFRKEGQNVTLSCEQNLNHDAMYWYRQDPGQGLRLIYYSQIVNDFQKGDIAEGYSVSREKKESFPLTVTSAQKNPTAFYLCASSIWEGDQPQHFGDGTRLSIL.

The chain combines TRBV7-9 with TRBJ1-6; no clear D gene. The CDR3 has 17 residues. The germline gives CDR1 SEHNR, CDR2 FQNEAQ (reference sequence). The ends were cut back, 2 bases at V and 8 bases at J, with 19 bases in the middle. The CDR3 reads CASSLPTGSGRDSPLHF. In nucleotides, the CDR3 is TGTGCCAGCAGCTTACCGACGGGCTCGGGTAGGGATTCACCCCTCCACTTT.

This chain joins TRBV29-1 and TRBJ2-6; unclear D gene. The CDR3 runs to 12 residues. Trimming cost V 4 bases and J 11 bases, with 12 bases left between them. The germline V gene has CDR1 SQVTM and CDR2 ANQGSEA. The CDR3 here is CSVGIASDVLTF. The CDR3 nucleotides are TGCAGCGTTGGGATCGCAAGTGACGTCCTGACTTTC. Full variable domain (missing parts from reference TRBV29-1 and TRBJ2-6): SAVISQKPSRDICQRGTSLTIQCQVDSQVTMMFWYRQQPGQSLTLIATANQGSEATYESGFVIDKFPISRPNLTFSTLTVSNMSPEDSSIYLCSVGIASDVLTFGAGSRLTVL.

In its sample, this clone was seen once. The chain links TRBV4-3 to TRBJ2-7; the D is unclear. V lost 0 bases and J 5 bases, leaving 8 bases between the germline ends. The CDR3 runs to 13 residues. The germline gives CDR1 LGHNA, CDR2 YSLEER. CDR3 loop: CASSQEGWDEQYF. CDR3 coding DNA: TGCGCCAGCAGCCAAGAAGGGTGGGACGAGCAGTACTTC.

The chain couples TRBV10-3 to TRBJ2-7, with TRBD2 matching over 11 bases. With V trimmed by 3 bases and J by 2 bases, 9 bases remained unmatched. Looked up from germline, CDR1 is ENHRY and CDR2 is SYGVKD. The CDR3 sequence is 17 residues long. CDR3: CAISEGLAGDSTYEQYF. The CDR3 region has the DNA TGTGCCATCAGTGAAGGACTAGCGGGCGATTCAACCTACGAGCAGTACTTC.

This clone was seen a single time. The chain joins TRBV10-3 to TRBJ2-7; 8 positions agree with TRBD1. This CDR3 comprises 15 residues. V lost 8 bases and J lost 9; bases outside the gene matches: 18. The germline CDR1 and CDR2 sequences are ENHRY and SYGVKD. CDR3: CAIRGSGTGLLGQYF. CDR3 in DNA: TGTGCCATCCGGGGGTCCGGGACAGGTCTTCTCGGGCAGTACTTC.

This clone has only one observation. V is TRBV6-6 and J is TRBJ2-1; D may match TRBD1 or TRBD2 (5 bases each). V dropped 2 bases and J dropped 6 bases, with 14 bases sitting between them. CDR1 is MNHNY and CDR2 is SVGAGI in the germline V gene (reference sequence). CDR3 length: 15 amino acids. CDR3 amino acids: CASSYGDARFNEQFF. DNA for the CDR3: TGTGCCAGCAGTTACGGGGACGCCCGTTTCAATGAGCAGTTCTTC.

The chain employs TRBV28 and TRBJ1-1; D unclear. This CDR3 is built from 15 residues. The V gene lost 6 bases and the J gene lost 4 bases, with 18 bases spanning the gap. Germline V CDR1 and CDR2: MDHEN, SYDVKM. The CDR3 loop is CASREITVGPTEAFF. For the CDR3, the DNA is TGTGCCAGCAGGGAAATCACGGTGGGTCCCACTGAAGCTTTCTTT.

The V gene is TRBV11-1, the J gene TRBJ1-1, with D tentatively TRBD1 (6 bases). CDR1 is SGHAT and CDR2 is FQDESV in the germline V gene (reference sequence). CDR3 length: 15 amino acids. The germline V and J ends were trimmed by 4 bases and 0 bases, with 12 bases remaining between them. Here the CDR3 DNA reads TGTGCCAGCAGCTCAGCGGGACACCTGAACACTGAAGCTTTCTTT. Its protein product is CASSSAGHLNTEAFF.

V usage is TRBV19 and J usage is TRBJ1-3; a weak D match, TRBD1 (5 bases). The CDR3 is made up of 14 amino acids. The germline CDR1 and CDR2 sequences are LNHDA and SQIVND (reference sequence). The V and J ends lost 3 bases and 4 bases respectively, with 10 bases between them. The CDR3 loop is CASSISGYGNTIYF. The CDR3 DNA sequence: TGTGCCAGTAGTATTTCAGGGTACGGAAACACCATATATTTT.

This clone was detected once. In DNA, the CDR3 is TGTGCCAGCAGCGGACTAAGGGGGAGCAGTTACGAGCAGTACTTC. Translated, it gives CASSGLRGSSYEQYF. The V call is TRBV7-6, the J call TRBJ2-7; perhaps D is TRBD1 or TRBD2 (6 bases each). The ends were cut back, 5 bases at V and 4 bases at J, with 18 bases in the middle. Germline CDR1 SGHVS, CDR2 FNYEAQ. CDR3 length: 15 amino acids. The variable domain in full, completed from reference TRBV7-6 and TRBJ2-7, reads GAGVSQSPRYKVTKRGQDVALRCDPISGHVSLYWYRQALGQGPEFLTYFNYEAQQDKSGLPNDRFSAERPEGSISTLTIQRTEQRDSAMYRCASSGLRGSSYEQYFGPGTRLTVT.

This clone was detected a few times. The chain carries TRBV7-9 and TRBJ1-1, with D unresolved. Germline V gene lookup returns CDR1 SEHNR and CDR2 FQNEAQ (reference sequence). The V and J ends lost 2 bases and 7 bases respectively, with 11 bases between them. The CDR3 is made up of 13 amino acids. CDR3 DNA: TGTGCCAGCAGCTTACTCCCCCTAGGTGAAGCTTTCTTT. It is translated as CASSLLPLGEAFF.

This clone was observed a handful of times. The chain couples TRBV4-1 to TRBJ1-2, with no clear D. Between the trimmed V and J ends, which lost 3 bases and 1 base, there was a span of 6 bases. Germline CDR1 reads MGHRA; CDR2 reads YSYEKL. The CDR3 is 13 residues long. The CDR3 here is CASSHRVNYGYTF. Written as DNA, the CDR3 is TGCGCCAGCAGCCATCGGGTTAACTATGGCTACACCTTC.